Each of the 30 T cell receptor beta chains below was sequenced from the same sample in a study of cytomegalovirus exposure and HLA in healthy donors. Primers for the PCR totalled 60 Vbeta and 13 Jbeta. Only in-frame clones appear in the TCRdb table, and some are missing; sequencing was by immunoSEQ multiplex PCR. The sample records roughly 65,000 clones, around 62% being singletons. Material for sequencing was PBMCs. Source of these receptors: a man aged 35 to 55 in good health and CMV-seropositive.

CDR3 nucleotide sequence: TGTGCCAGCAGTGGAAGGGGGCTGGCAGCTTTCTTT. Translation gives CASSGRGLAAFF. The chain is built from TRBV2 and TRBJ1-1, with 7 bases lining up with TRBD1. This CDR3 has 12 amino acids. J gave up 10 bases and V 4 bases, and 6 bases lay outside the gene matches. The V gene's germline CDR1 is SNHLY and CDR2 FYNNEI.

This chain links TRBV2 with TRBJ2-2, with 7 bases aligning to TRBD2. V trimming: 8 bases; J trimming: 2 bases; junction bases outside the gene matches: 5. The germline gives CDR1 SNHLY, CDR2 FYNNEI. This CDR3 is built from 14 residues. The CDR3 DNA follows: TGTGCCAGCGGGAGGGGACTTAACACCGGGGAGCTGTTTTTT. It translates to CASGRGLNTGELFF.

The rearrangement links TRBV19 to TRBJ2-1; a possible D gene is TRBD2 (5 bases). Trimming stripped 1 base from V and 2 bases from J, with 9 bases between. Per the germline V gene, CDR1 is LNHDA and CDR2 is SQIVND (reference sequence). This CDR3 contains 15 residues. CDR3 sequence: CASSIVKGAYNEQFF. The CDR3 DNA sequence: TGTGCCAGTAGTATAGTAAAGGGAGCCTACAATGAGCAGTTCTTC. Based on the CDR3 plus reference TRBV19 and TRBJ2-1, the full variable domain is DGGITQSPKYLFRKEGQNVTLSCEQNLNHDAMYWYRQDPGQGLRLIYYSQIVNDFQKGDIAEGYSVSREKKESFPLTVTSAQKNPTAFYLCASSIVKGAYNEQFFGPGTRLTVL.

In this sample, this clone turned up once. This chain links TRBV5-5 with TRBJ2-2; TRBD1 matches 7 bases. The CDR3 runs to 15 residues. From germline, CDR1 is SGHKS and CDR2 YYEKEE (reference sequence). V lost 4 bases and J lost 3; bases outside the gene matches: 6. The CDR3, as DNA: TGTGCCAGCAGCCGCGACAGGGTTCACACCGGGGAGCTGTTTTTT. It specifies CASSRDRVHTGELFF.

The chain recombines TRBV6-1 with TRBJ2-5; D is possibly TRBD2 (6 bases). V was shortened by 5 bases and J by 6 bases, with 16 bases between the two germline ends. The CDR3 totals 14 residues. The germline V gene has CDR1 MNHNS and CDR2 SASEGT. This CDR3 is CASSPAGIPQTQYF. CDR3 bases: TGTGCCAGCAGTCCGGCGGGGATACCCCAGACCCAGTACTTC.

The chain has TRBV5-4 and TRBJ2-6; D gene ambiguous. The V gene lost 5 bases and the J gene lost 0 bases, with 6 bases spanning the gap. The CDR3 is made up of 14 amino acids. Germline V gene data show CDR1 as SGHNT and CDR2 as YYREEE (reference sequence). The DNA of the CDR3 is TGTGCCAGCAGTTTAGACTCTGGGGCCAACGTCCTGACTTTC. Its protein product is CASSLDSGANVLTF. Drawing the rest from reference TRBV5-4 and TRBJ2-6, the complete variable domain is ETGVTQSPTHLIKTRGQQVTLRCSSQSGHNTVSWYQQALGQGPQFIFQYYREEENGRGNFPPRFSGLQFPNYSSELNVNALELDDSALYLCASSLDSGANVLTFGAGSRLTVL.

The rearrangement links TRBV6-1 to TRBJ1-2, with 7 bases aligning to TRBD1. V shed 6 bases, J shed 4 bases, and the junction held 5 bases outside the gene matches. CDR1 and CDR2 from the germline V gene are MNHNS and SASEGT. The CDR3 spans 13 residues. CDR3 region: CASRPGGGYGYTF. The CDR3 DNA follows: TGTGCCAGCAGACCAGGGGGAGGCTATGGCTACACCTTC.

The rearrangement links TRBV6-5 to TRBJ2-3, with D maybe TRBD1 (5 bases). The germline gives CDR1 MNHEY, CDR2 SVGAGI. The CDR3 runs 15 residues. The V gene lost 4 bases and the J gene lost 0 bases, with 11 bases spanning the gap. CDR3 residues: CASSSQQVSTDTQYF. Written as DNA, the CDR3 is TGTGCCAGCAGTTCTCAACAGGTTAGCACAGATACGCAGTATTTT.

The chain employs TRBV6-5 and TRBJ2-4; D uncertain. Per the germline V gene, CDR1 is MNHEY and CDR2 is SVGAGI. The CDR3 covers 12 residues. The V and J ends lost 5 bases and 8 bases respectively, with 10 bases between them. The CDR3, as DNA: TGTGCCAGCAGTGTCGAGCGAGACATTCAGTACTTC. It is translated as CASSVERDIQYF.

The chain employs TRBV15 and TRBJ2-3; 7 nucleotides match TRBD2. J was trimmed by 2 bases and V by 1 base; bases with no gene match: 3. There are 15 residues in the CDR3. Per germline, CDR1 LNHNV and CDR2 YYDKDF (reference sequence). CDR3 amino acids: CATSRVGLLTDTQYF. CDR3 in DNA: TGTGCCACCAGCAGAGTGGGACTACTCACAGATACGCAGTATTTT.

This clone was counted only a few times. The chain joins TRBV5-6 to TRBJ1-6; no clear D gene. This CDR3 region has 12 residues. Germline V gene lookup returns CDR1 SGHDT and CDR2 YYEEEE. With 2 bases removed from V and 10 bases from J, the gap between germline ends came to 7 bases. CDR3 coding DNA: TGTGCCAGCAGCTTAGAGGGCTCACCCCTCCACTTT. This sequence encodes CASSLEGSPLHF.

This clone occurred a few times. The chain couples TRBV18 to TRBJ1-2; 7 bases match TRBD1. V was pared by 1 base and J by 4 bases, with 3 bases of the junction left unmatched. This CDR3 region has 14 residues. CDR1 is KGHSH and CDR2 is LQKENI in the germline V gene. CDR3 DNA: TGTGCCAGCTCACCACGGGGACAGCCCTATGGCTACACCTTC. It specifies CASSPRGQPYGYTF.

CDR3 in amino acids: CASSYQVAGGTDTQYF. CDR3 in DNA: TGTGCCAGCAGCTACCAAGTAGCGGGCGGTACAGATACGCAGTATTTT. This rearrangement joins TRBV7-2 to TRBJ2-3, with TRBD2 matching 7 bases. CDR1 SGHTA and CDR2 FQGNSA come from the germline V gene. Trimming at V came to 4 bases and at J to 3 bases, leaving 10 bases not matched to a gene. The CDR3 has 16 residues.

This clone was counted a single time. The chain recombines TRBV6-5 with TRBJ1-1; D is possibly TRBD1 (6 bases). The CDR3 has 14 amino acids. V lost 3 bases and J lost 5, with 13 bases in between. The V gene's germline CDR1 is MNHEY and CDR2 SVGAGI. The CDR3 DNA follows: TGTGCCAGCAGTTATGGACAGCTGGGAACTGAAGCTTTCTTT. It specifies CASSYGQLGTEAFF.

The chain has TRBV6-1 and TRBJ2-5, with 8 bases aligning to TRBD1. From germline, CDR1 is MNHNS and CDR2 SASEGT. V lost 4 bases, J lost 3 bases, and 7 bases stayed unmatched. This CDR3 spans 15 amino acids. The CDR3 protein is CASSGLGQEEETQYF. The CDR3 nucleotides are TGTGCCAGCAGTGGGTTGGGACAGGAAGAAGAGACCCAGTACTTC.

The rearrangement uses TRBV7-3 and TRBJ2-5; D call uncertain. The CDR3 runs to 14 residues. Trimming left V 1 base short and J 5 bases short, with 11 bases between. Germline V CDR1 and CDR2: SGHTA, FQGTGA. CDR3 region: CASSLNAGLETQYF. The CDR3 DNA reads TGTGCCAGCAGCTTAAATGCCGGGTTGGAGACCCAGTACTTC. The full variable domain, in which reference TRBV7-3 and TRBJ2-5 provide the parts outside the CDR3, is GAGVSQTPSNKVTEKGKYVELRCDPISGHTALYWYRQSLGQGPEFLIYFQGTGAADDSGLPNDRFFAVRPEGSVSTLKIQRTERGDSAVYLCASSLNAGLETQYFGPGTRLLVL.

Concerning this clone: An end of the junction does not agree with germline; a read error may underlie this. This CDR3 reads CSSSLVGEGYGYTF. The CDR3 nucleotides are TGTTCCAGCAGCTTAGTAGGGGAGGGCTATGGCTACACCTTC. The chain uses TRBV7-9 and TRBJ1-2, with a possible D match to TRBD1 (5 bases). Germline V gene lookup returns CDR1 SEHNR and CDR2 FQNEAQ (reference sequence). The CDR3 extends over 14 amino acids.

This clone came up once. CDR3 in amino acids: CASLWRTGVSEAFF. CDR3 nucleotides: TGTGCCAGCCTCTGGAGGACAGGCGTGAGTGAAGCTTTCTTT. The chain recombines TRBV2 with TRBJ1-1, with 7 nucleotides matching TRBD1. The CDR3 is 14 amino acids. Germline-derived CDR1 and CDR2 are SNHLY and FYNNEI. V was clipped by 8 bases and J by 7 bases; unmatched bases: 13.

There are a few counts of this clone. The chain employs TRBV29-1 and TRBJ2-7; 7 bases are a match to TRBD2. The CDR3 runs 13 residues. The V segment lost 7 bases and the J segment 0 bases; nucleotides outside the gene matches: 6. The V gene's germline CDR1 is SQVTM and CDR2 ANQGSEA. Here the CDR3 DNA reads TGCAGCGCAAGCGGGGAAAGCTCCTACGAGCAGTACTTC. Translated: CSASGESSYEQYF.

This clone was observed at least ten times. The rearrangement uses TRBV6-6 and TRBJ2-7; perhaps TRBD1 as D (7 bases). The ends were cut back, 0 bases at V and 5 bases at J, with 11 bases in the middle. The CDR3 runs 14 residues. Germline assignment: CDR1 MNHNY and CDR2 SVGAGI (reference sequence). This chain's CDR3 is CASSYSRGEHEQYF. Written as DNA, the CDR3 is TGTGCCAGCAGTTACTCCAGGGGGGAACACGAGCAGTACTTC.

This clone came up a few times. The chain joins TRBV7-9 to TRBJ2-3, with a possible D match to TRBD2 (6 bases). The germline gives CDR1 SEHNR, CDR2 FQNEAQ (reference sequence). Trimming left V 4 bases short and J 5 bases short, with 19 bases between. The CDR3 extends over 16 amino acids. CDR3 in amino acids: CASSSEGRRGGDTQYF. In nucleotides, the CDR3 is TGTGCCAGCAGCTCCGAGGGCCGGAGGGGAGGAGATACGCAGTATTTT.

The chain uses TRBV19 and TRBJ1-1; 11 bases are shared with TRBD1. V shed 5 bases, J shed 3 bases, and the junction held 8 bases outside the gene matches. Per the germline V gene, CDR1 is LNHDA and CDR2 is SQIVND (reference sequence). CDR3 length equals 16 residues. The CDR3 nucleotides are TGTGCCAGTAGTTTCCGACCGGGACAGGGGGACACTGAAGCTTTCTTT. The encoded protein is CASSFRPGQGDTEAFF.

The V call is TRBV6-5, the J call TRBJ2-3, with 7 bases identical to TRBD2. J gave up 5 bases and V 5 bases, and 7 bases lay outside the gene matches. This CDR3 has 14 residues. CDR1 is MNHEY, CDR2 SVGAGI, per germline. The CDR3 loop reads CASSLSGTGDTQYF. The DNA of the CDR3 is TGTGCCAGCAGTCTAAGCGGGACTGGAGATACGCAGTATTTT.

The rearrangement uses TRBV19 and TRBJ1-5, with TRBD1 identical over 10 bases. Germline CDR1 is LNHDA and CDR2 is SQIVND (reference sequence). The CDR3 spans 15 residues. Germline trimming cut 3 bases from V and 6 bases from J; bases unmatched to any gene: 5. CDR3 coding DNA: TGTGCCAGTAGTATTGGGACAGGGGAAGGTCAGCCCCAGCATTTT. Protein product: CASSIGTGEGQPQHF.

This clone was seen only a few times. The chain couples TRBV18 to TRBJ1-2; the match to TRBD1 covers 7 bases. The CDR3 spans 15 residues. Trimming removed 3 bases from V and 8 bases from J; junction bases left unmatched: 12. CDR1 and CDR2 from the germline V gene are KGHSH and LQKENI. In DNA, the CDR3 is TGTGCCAGCTCACCTCCAGACAGGGTCGTCTACGGCTACACCTTC. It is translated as CASSPPDRVVYGYTF.

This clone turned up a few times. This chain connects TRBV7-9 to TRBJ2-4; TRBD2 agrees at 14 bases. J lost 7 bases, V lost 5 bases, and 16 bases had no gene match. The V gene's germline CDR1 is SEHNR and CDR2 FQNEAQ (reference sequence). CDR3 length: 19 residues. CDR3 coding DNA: TGTGCCAGCAGCCAACGACTAGCGGGGGGGACGCCACTCCGGAACATTCAGTACTTC. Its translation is CASSQRLAGGTPLRNIQYF.

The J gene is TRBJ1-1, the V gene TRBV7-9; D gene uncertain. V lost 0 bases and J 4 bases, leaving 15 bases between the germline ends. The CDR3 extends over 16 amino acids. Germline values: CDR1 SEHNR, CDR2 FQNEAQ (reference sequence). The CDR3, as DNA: TGTGCCAGCAGCTTAGCTGGTGGCCGCTTCAGCACTGAAGCTTTCTTT. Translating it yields CASSLAGGRFSTEAFF.

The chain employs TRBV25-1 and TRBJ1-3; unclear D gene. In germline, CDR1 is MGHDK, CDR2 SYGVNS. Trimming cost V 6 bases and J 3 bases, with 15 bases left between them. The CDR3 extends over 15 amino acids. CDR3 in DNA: TGTGCCAGCAGCGCGCATGGCGGGTTTGGAAACACCATATATTTT. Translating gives CASSAHGGFGNTIYF. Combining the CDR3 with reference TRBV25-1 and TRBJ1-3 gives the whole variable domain EADIYQTPRYLVIGTGKKITLECSQTMGHDKMYWYQQDPGMELHLIHYSYGVNSTEKGDLSSESTVSRIRTEHFPLTLESARPSHTSQYLCASSAHGGFGNTIYFGEGSWLTVV.

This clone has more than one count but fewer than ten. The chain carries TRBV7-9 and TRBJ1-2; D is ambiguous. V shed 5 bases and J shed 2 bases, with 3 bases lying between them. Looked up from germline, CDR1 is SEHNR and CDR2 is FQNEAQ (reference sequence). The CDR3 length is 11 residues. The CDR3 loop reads CASSGNYGYTF. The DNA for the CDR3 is TGTGCCAGCAGCGGCAACTATGGCTACACCTTC.

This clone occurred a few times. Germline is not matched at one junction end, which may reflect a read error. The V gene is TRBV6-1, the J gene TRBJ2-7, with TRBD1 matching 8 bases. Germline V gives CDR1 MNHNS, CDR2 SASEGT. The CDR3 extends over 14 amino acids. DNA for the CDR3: TGTGCCAGCAGTTCCTCGAACGACAGGGGTACTCAGTCCTTC. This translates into CASSSSNDRGTQSF.